This T cell receptor beta chain was found in a study of T-cell reconstitution after alpha-beta-depleted transplantation in children. There are a few counts of this clonotype. Using unique molecular identifiers, the investigators prepared the TCRbeta library. TCRdb analysed the PCR reads with MiXCR anew, one entry per CDR3 protein. The sample has approximately 350,000 distinct CDR3 sequences; 10% are singletons. Trimming took 5 bases from V and 0 from J; bases not matched to a gene: 10. In germline, CDR1 is MDHEN, CDR2 SYDVKM. This CDR3 has 17 residues. This receptor was identified in a human donor who donated a stem cell graft to a child with acute lymphoblastic leukemia. V and J are TRBV28 and TRBJ1-1; 9 nucleotides match TRBD1. The sequencing used PBMCs from the stem cell graft donor, collected from the stem cell graft. CDR3 in amino acids: CASSAPGQGHMNTEAFF. The DNA of the CDR3 is TGTGCCAGCAGTGCCCCGGGACAGGGTCACATGAACACTGAAGCTTTCTTT.